This T cell receptor (beta chain) was found in a study of blood T cell repertoires in COVID-19. Across the study: Some COVID-19 samples were acute and others convalescent; all came from the United States, Italy and Spain. T cells, B-cell-depleted T cells, or PBMCs provided the cDNA or gDNA that served as material.

The germline V gene has CDR1 KGHSH and CDR2 LQKENI. V lost 4 bases, J lost 6 bases, and 2 bases stayed unmatched. CDR3 length: 12 residues. Methods used by the authors: Amplified reference gene primers provided the basis for estimating nucleated cell counts. Using immunoSEQ multiplex PCR, the repertoire was profiled, and TCRdb retains in-frame clones only, with some absent. That table supplies the V and J calls and clone size; D and trimming were determined from the DNA. The top ten clones hold about 9% of a sample with under 250,000 clones, about 80% of them seen once. The TCR originated in an elderly man with acute or convalescent COVID-19. The chain is built from TRBV18 and TRBJ2-7; 8 nucleotides match TRBD1. Sequencing was carried out using peripheral blood. CDR3 DNA sequence: TGTGCCAGCTCACTCGACAGGGGCGAGCAGTACTTC. Translated: CASSLDRGEQYF.